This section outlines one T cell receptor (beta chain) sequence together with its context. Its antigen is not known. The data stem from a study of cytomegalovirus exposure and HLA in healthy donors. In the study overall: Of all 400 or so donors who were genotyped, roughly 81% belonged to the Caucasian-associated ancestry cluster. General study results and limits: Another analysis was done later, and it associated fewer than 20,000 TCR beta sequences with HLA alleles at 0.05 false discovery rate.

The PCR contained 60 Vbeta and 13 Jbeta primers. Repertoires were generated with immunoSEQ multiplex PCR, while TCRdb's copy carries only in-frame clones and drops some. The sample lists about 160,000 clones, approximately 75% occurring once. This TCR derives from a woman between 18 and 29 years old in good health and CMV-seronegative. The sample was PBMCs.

The CDR3 DNA reads TGTGCCAGTTCTTCCGGGACTAGCGGGAGGCGGTCCGAGCAGTACTTC. Residues: CASSSGTSGRRSEQYF. The rearrangement joins TRBV7-6 to TRBJ2-7; 15 bases are a match to TRBD2. Germline V gene data show CDR1 as SGHVS and CDR2 as FNYEAQ. There are 16 residues in the CDR3. V lost 9 bases, J lost 6 bases, and 12 bases stayed unmatched. Looking up the rest from reference TRBV7-6 and TRBJ2-7 gives the full variable domain: GAGVSQSPRYKVTKRGQDVALRCDPISGHVSLYWYRQALGQGPEFLTYFNYEAQQDKSGLPNDRFSAERPEGSISTLTIQRTEQRDSAMYRCASSSGTSGRRSEQYFGPGTRLTVT.